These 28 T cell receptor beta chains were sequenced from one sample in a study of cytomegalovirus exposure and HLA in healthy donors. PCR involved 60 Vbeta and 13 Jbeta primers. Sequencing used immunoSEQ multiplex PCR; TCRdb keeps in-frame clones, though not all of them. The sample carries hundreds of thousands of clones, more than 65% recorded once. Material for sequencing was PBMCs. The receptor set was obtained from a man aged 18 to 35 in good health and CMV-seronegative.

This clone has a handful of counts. As DNA, the CDR3 is TGTGCCAGCAGTCCAGATAACAATGAGCAGTTCTTC. Encoded protein: CASSPDNNEQFF. V usage is TRBV7-8 and J usage is TRBJ2-1; no clear D gene. CDR3 length equals 12 residues. The ends were cut back, 6 bases at V and 5 bases at J, with 8 bases in the middle. CDR1 is SGHVS, CDR2 FQNEAQ, per germline. The variable domain in full, completed from reference TRBV7-8 and TRBJ2-1, reads GAGVSQSPRYKVAKRGQDVALRCDPISGHVSLFWYQQALGQGPEFLTYFQNEAQLDKSGLPSDRFFAERPEGSVSTLKIQRTQQEDSAVYLCASSPDNNEQFFGPGTRLTVL.

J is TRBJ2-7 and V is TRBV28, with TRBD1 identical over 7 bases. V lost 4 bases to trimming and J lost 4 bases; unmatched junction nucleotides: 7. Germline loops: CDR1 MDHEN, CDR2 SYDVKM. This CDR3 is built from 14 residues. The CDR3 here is CASSSRQGRYEQYF. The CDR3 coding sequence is TGTGCCAGCAGTTCGCGACAGGGTCGGTACGAGCAGTACTTC.

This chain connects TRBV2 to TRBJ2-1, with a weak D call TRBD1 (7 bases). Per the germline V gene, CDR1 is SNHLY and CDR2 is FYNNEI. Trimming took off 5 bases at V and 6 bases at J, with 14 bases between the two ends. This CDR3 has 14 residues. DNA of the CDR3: TGTGCCAGCAGTTATGTGGAGGGGGCCAATGAGCAGTTCTTC. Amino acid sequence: CASSYVEGANEQFF.

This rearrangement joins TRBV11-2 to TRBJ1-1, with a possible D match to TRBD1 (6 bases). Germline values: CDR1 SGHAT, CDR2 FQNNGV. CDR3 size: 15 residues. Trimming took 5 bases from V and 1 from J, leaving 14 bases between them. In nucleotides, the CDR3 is TGTGCCAGCAGCCTGGGGGTGACAGGGAACACTGAAGCTTTCTTT. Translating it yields CASSLGVTGNTEAFF. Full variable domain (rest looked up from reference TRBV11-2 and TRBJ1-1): EAGVAQSPRYKIIEKRQSVAFWCNPISGHATLYWYQQILGQGPKLLIQFQNNGVVDDSQLPKDRFSAERLKGVDSTLKIQPAKLEDSAVYLCASSLGVTGNTEAFFGQGTRLTVV.

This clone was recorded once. CDR3 protein: CASSLIPGLNTEAFF. Written as DNA, the CDR3 is TGTGCCAGCAGCTTAATACCAGGGTTGAACACTGAAGCTTTCTTT. The chain couples TRBV7-6 to TRBJ1-1; tentative D call: TRBD1 (5 bases). Germline V gives CDR1 SGHVS, CDR2 FNYEAQ. The V gene lost 2 bases and the J gene lost 0 bases, with 10 bases spanning the gap. The CDR3 is 15 residues long.

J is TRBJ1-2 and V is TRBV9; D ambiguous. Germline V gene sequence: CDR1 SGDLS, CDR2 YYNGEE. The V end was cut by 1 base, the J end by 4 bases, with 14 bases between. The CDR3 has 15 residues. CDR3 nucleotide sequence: TGTGCCAGCAGCGTATCTTCCGCAGGCCCCTATGGCTACACCTTC. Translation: CASSVSSAGPYGYTF.

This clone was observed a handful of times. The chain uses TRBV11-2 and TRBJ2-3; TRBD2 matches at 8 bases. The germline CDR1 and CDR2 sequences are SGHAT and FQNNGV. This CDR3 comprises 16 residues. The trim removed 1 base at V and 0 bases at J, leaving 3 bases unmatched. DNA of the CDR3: TGTGCCAGCAGCTTAGTAGCTAGCGGGAGCACAGATACGCAGTATTTT. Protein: CASSLVASGSTDTQYF.

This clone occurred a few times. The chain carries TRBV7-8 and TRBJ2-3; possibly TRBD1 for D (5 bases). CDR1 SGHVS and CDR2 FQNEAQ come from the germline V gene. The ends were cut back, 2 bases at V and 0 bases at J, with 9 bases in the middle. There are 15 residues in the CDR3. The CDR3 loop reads CASSLWTSSTDTQYF. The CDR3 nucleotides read TGTGCCAGCAGCTTATGGACATCTAGCACAGATACGCAGTATTTT.

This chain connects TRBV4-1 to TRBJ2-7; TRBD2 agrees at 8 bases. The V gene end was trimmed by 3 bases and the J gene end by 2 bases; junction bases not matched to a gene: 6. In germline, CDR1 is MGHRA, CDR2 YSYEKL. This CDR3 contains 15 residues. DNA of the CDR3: TGCGCCAGCAGCCAGGCGGGGGGCCCCACCTACGAGCAGTACTTC. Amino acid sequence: CASSQAGGPTYEQYF.

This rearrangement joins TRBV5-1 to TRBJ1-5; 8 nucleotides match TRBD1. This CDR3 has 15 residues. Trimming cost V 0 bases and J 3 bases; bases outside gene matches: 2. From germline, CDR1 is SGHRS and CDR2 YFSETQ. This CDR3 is CASSLGGQDNQPQHF. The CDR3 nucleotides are TGCGCCAGCAGCTTGGGGGGACAGGACAATCAGCCCCAGCATTTT.

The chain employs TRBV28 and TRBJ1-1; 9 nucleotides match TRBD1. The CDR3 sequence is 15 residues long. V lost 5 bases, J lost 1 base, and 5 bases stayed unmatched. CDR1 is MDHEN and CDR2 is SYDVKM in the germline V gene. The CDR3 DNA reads TGTGCCAGCAGTCCTACGGGACAGGGGAACACTGAAGCTTTCTTT. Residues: CASSPTGQGNTEAFF. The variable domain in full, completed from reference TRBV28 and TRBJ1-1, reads DVKVTQSSRYLVKRTGEKVFLECVQDMDHENMFWYRQDPGLGLRLIYFSYDVKMKEKGDIPEGYSVSREKKERFSLILESASTNQTSMYLCASSPTGQGNTEAFFGQGTRLTVV.

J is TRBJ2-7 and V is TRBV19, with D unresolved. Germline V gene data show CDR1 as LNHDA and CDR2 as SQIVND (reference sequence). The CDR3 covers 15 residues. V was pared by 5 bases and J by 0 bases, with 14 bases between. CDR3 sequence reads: CASSQYLGTSYEQYF. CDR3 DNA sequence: TGTGCCAGTAGTCAGTACCTAGGCACCTCCTACGAGCAGTACTTC.

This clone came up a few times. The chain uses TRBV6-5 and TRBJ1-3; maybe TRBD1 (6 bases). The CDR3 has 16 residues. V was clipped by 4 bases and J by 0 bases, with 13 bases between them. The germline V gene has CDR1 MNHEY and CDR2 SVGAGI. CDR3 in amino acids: CASSSQTGLSGNTIYF. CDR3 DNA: TGTGCCAGCAGTTCTCAGACAGGCCTCTCTGGAAACACCATATATTTT.

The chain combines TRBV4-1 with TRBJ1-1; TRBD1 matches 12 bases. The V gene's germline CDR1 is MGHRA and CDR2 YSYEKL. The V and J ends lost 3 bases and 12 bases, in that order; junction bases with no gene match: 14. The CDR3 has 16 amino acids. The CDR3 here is CASSQGVGDRGLLTFF. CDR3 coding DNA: TGCGCCAGCAGCCAGGGAGTAGGGGACAGGGGGCTGTTAACTTTCTTT.

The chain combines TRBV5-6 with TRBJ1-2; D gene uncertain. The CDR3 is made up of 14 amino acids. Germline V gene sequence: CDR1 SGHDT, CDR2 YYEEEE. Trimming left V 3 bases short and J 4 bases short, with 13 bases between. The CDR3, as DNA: TGTGCCAGCAGCTATCTTCGGGTTCCCTATGGCTACACCTTC. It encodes CASSYLRVPYGYTF.

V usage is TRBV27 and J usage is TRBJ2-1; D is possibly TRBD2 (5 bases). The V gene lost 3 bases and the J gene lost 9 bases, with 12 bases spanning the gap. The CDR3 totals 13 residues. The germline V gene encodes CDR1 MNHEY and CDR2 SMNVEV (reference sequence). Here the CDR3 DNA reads TGTGCCAGCAGTTTTGGGAGCTTCGGTGAGCAGTTCTTC. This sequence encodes CASSFGSFGEQFF.

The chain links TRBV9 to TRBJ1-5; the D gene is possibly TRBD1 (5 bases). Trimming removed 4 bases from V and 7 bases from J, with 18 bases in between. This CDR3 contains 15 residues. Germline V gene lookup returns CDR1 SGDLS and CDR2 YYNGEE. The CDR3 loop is CASSPLGGSGQPQHF. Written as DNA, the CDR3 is TGTGCCAGCAGCCCGCTGGGGGGGAGTGGGCAGCCCCAGCATTTT.

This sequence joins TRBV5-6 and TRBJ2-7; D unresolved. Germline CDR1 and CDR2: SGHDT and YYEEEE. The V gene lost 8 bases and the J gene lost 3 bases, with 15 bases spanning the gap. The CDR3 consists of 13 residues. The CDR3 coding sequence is TGTGCCAGTCCCCCCGGGTTCGGCTACGAGCAGTACTTC. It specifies CASPPGFGYEQYF.

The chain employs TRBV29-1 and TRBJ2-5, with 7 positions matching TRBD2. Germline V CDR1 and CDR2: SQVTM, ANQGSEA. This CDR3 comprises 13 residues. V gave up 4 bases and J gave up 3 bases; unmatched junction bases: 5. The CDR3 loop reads CSVVRLAEETQYF. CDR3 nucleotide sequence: TGCAGCGTTGTACGGCTAGCGGAAGAGACCCAGTACTTC.

The CDR3 DNA follows: TGTGCCAGCAGCCCCCTGCGTGAAGAGACCCAGTACTTC. This translates into CASSPLREETQYF. V is TRBV13 and J is TRBJ2-5; D gene uncertain. The CDR3 is 13 residues long. V lost 5 bases and J lost 3, with 10 bases in between. Looked up from germline, CDR1 is PRHDT and CDR2 is FYEKMQ (reference sequence).

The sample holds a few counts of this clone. CDR3 loop: CASSPRDKQNEKLFF. CDR3 in DNA: TGCGCCAGCAGTCCCCGGGACAAGCAAAATGAAAAACTGTTTTTT. The J gene is TRBJ1-4, the V gene TRBV23-1, with D possibly matching TRBD1 (6 bases). TRBV23-1 is an ORF for which the function is uncertain. Trimming removed 4 bases from V and 5 bases from J, with 14 bases in between. CDR3 length: 15 amino acids.

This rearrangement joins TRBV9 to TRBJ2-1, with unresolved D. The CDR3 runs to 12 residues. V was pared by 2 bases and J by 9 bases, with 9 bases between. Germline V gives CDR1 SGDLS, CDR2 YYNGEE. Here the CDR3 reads CASSVTSLEQFF. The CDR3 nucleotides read TGTGCCAGCAGCGTTACAAGTCTTGAGCAGTTCTTC.

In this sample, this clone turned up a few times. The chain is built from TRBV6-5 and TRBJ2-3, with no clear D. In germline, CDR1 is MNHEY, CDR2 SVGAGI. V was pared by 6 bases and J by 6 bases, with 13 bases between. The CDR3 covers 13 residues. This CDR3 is CASRPNRADTQYF. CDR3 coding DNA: TGTGCCAGCAGGCCTAACAGAGCCGATACGCAGTATTTT.

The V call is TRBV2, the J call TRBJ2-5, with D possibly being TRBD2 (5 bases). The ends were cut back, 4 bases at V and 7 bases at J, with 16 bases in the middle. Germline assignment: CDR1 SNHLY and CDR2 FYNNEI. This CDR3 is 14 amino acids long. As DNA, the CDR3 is TGTGCCAGCAGTGGTAGCATACTTGGAGGGACCCAGTACTTC. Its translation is CASSGSILGGTQYF.

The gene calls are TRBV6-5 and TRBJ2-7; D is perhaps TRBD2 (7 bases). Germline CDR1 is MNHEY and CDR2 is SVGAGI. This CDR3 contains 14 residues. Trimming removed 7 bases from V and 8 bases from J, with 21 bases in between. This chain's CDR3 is CASNTGGPATQQYF. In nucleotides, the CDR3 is TGTGCCAGCAACACGGGGGGCCCCGCTACCCAGCAGTACTTC.

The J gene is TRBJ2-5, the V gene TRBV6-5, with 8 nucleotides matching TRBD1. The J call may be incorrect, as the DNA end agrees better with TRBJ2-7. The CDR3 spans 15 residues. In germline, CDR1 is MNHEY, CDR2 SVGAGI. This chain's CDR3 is CASGSGQDSRDEQYF. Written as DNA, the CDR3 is TGTGCCAGCGGGTCGGGACAGGATTCCAGGGACGAGCAGTACTTC.

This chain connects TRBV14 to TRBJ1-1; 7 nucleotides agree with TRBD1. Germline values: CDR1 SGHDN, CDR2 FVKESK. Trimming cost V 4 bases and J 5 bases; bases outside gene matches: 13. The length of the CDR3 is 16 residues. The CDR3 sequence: CASSPLTGVGGTEAFF. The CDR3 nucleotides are TGTGCCAGCAGCCCCCTTACAGGGGTGGGGGGTACTGAAGCTTTCTTT.

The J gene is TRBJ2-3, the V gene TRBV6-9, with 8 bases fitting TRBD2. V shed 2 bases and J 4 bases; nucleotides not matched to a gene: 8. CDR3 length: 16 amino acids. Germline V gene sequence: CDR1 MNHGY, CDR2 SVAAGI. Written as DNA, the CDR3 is TGTGCCAGCAGTTATGATACAGCGGGAGACGCAGATACGCAGTATTTT. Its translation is CASSYDTAGDADTQYF.